A single sample gave rise to the 8 T cell receptor beta chains below, sequenced in a study of blood T cell repertoires in COVID-19. Clones were read by immunoSEQ multiplex PCR, and TCRdb kept only the in-frame ones, dropping some. The data show about 170,000 clones, with roughly 88% seen just once and approximately 16% held by the top ten. Sequencing was done on a sample of PBMCs or T cells enriched from blood (not recorded which). The receptors shown here come from a man aged 50-60 years who had recovered from COVID-19.

This clone was detected once. This chain joins TRBV7-2 and TRBJ1-2, with D hard to call. The CDR3 extends over 14 amino acids. Trimming pared 3 bases from V and 4 bases from J, leaving 12 bases between. Germline CDR1 and CDR2: SGHTA and FQGNSA. The CDR3 region is CASSFHAGSYGYTF. For the CDR3, the DNA is TGTGCCAGCAGCTTTCACGCAGGCTCCTATGGCTACACCTTC.

V gene TRBV2 combines with J gene TRBJ2-1; D perhaps matches TRBD2 (6 bases). This CDR3 region has 16 residues. The V end was cut by 4 bases, the J end by 8 bases, with 21 bases between. Germline V gives CDR1 SNHLY, CDR2 FYNNEI. As DNA, the CDR3 is TGTGCCAGCAGTGTATCGGGGAGGTTGGGCAGCCATGAGCAGTTCTTC. Translating it yields CASSVSGRLGSHEQFF.

The V call is TRBV19, the J call TRBJ2-1; D may be TRBD1 (5 bases). This CDR3 has 13 residues. Between the trimmed V and J ends, which lost 8 bases and 8 bases, there was a span of 16 bases. CDR1 is LNHDA and CDR2 is SQIVND in the germline V gene (reference sequence). The chain's CDR3 is CASFRQGGHEQFF. The DNA for the CDR3 is TGTGCCAGTTTTCGTCAGGGTGGACATGAGCAGTTCTTC.

This clone is a singleton in its sample. The gene calls are TRBV7-8 and TRBJ1-2, with D possibly TRBD1 on 6 matching bases. Germline-derived CDR1 and CDR2 are SGHVS and FQNEAQ. The CDR3 spans 18 residues. Trimming removed 5 bases at V and 0 bases at J, with 22 bases between. CDR3 protein: CASSLSGGASGANYGYTF. CDR3 bases: TGTGCCAGCAGCCTTTCCGGGGGGGCCTCGGGAGCTAACTATGGCTACACCTTC.

V usage is TRBV12-3 or TRBV12-4 and J usage is TRBJ1-4; D is unresolved. CDR3 length: 13 amino acids. The V end was cut by 6 bases, the J end by 4 bases, with 9 bases between. CDR3 residues: CASSDTYNEKLFF. Here the CDR3 DNA reads TGTGCCAGCAGCGACACCTATAATGAAAAACTGTTTTTT.

This clone was observed a few times. The chain is built from TRBV28 and TRBJ1-1; D is perhaps TRBD1 (5 bases). Trimming shortened V by 5 bases and J by 1 base, and 17 bases separated the two germline ends. CDR1 is MDHEN and CDR2 is SYDVKM in the germline V gene. CDR3 length: 16 amino acids. The CDR3 DNA sequence: TGTGCCAGCAGTCTCCGACCGGGACTGAGGAACACTGAAGCTTTCTTT. Its protein product is CASSLRPGLRNTEAFF. The whole variable domain, remainder taken from reference TRBV28 and TRBJ1-1, is DVKVTQSSRYLVKRTGEKVFLECVQDMDHENMFWYRQDPGLGLRLIYFSYDVKMKEKGDIPEGYSVSREKKERFSLILESASTNQTSMYLCASSLRPGLRNTEAFFGQGTRLTVV.

The chain has TRBV18 and TRBJ2-3, with 10 bases aligning to TRBD2. CDR3 size: 16 residues. Germline V CDR1 and CDR2: KGHSH, LQKENI. The junction had 11 bases not matched to a gene; V was cut back by 5 bases and J by 6 bases. Here the CDR3 reads CASSVIILAGIDTQYF. CDR3 nucleotides: TGTGCCAGCTCAGTTATTATACTAGCGGGGATCGATACGCAGTATTTT.

The rearrangement uses TRBV11-1 and TRBJ2-5, with TRBD2 identical over 13 bases. Germline CDR1 and CDR2: SGHAT and FQDESV (reference sequence). V lost 1 base to trimming and J lost 5 bases; unmatched junction nucleotides: 4. The CDR3 consists of 16 residues. The chain's CDR3 is CASSLGVLAGGETQYF. The CDR3 DNA sequence: TGTGCCAGCAGCTTAGGAGTACTAGCGGGGGGGGAGACCCAGTACTTC.